This T cell receptor (beta chain) is from a study of shared clonotypes between healthy human individuals. Germline CDR1 reads MNHNS; CDR2 reads SASEGT. V was trimmed by 9 bases and J by 10 bases, leaving 13 bases between them. The CDR3 runs 10 residues. The data were produced by immunoSEQ multiplex PCR, yet TCRdb's version contains in-frame clones alone and is incomplete. In the table there are 90,000 to 120,000 clones, about 71% of which are singletons. This chain uses TRBV6-1 with TRBJ2-7; D remains unclear. This receptor was taken from a woman younger than 45 in good health. Material: memory CD8+ T cells sorted from blood. Subset here: CD45RO+ cells pooled with CCR7-negative TemRA cells. This CDR3 reads CASFEVRQYF. DNA of the CDR3: TGTGCCAGTTTCGAGGTTCGTCAGTACTTC.